Reported below is one T cell receptor beta chain. Participants had their cohort set by participant-reported clinical history. Profiling relied on immunoSEQ multiplex PCR, and the TCRdb table lists in-frame clones only, not all of them. The sample contains over 350,000 clones, nearly 90% of which appear only once. These data come from a study of blood T cell repertoires in COVID-19. Study-level background: Sites in the United States, Italy and Spain provided acute and convalescent COVID-19 samples. From T cells, B-cell-depleted T cells, or PBMCs came the material, which was cDNA or gDNA.

After removal of 1 base from V and 8 bases from J, the junction contained 9 bases not matched to a gene. Germline CDR1 is SGHRS and CDR2 is YFSETQ. The CDR3 loop spans 15 amino acids. The sequence was obtained from a woman aged 18-30 years with acute COVID-19. The sample consisted of PBMCs or T cells enriched from blood (not recorded which). J is TRBJ2-1 and V is TRBV5-1, with 7 bases fitting TRBD2. DNA for the CDR3: TGCGCCAGCAGCTTGCCGCGCGGGAGTGTCGATGAGCAGTTCTTC. Encoded protein: CASSLPRGSVDEQFF. Together with reference TRBV5-1 and TRBJ2-1, the CDR3 gives the full variable domain: KAGVTQTPRYLIKTRGQQVTLSCSPISGHRSVSWYQQTPGQGLQFLFEYFSETQRNKGNFPGRFSGRQFSNSRSEMNVSTLELGDSALYLCASSLPRGSVDEQFFGPGTRLTVL.